Below are 14 T cell receptor beta chains sequenced from a single sample in a study of regulatory T cells in long-lasting Graves disease. Library construction for TCR beta used iRepertoire HTBI primers and Arm-PCR of CDR3 regions. TCRdb fed the multiplex PCR reads into MiXCR, producing one record per CDR3 protein. This table has roughly 610,000 distinct CDR3 sequences, under 20% appearing once. The time point denotes: newly diagnosed GD, antithyroid drugs for less than 3 months. Extracted PBMC RNA gave rise to the TCR library. These data also featured in a second study, about T cells in Graves' hyperthyroidism and ophthalmopathy.

Sequenced material: peripheral blood mononuclear cells (PBMCs), taken at new diagnosis, from a patient treated with antithyroid drugs. Every receptor here comes from a woman younger than 45 with Graves disease.

CDR3 residues: CASTQLKIAGLTGANVLTF. CDR3 bases: TGTGCCAGCACCCAGCTTAAGATAGCGGGACTAACTGGGGCCAACGTCCTGACTTTC. The gene calls are TRBV3-1 and TRBJ2-6; 8 nucleotides align to TRBD2. J gave up 2 bases and V 7 bases, and 16 bases lay outside the gene matches. CDR3 length: 19 amino acids. Germline lookup yields CDR1 LGHDT and CDR2 YNNKEL (reference sequence).

This clonotype was seen many times. The rearrangement joins TRBV28 to TRBJ1-4, with D maybe TRBD1 (5 bases). Trimming cost V 7 bases and J 4 bases, with 19 bases left between them. The germline gives CDR1 MDHEN, CDR2 SYDVKM. This CDR3 is built from 16 residues. CDR3 sequence: CASTTWGGSNNEKLFF. CDR3 sequence (DNA): TGTGCCAGCACTACATGGGGGGGATCAAATAATGAAAAACTGTTTTTT.

There are a few counts of this clonotype. V is TRBV12-3 or TRBV12-4 and J is TRBJ1-6; D not certain. Trimming cost V 8 bases and J 5 bases, with 16 bases left between them. CDR3 length equals 15 residues. The CDR3 DNA reads as TGTGCCAGCGAGAGAGGAGGGATAGATAATTCACCCCTCCACTTT. It translates to CASERGGIDNSPLHF.

This clonotype appeared many times. The gene calls are TRBV12-3 or TRBV12-4 and TRBJ1-5; the D gene is possibly TRBD1 (6 bases). Trimming left V 6 bases short and J 5 bases short, with 14 bases between. The CDR3 has 14 amino acids. The CDR3 sequence is CASSPDRHDQPQHF. Here the CDR3 DNA reads TGTGCCAGCAGCCCCGACAGGCACGATCAGCCCCAGCATTTT.

There are many counts of this clonotype. The rearrangement uses TRBV6-5 and TRBJ2-2, with 7 bases aligning to TRBD2. The CDR3 loop spans 16 amino acids. CDR1 is MNHEY and CDR2 is SVGAGI in the germline V gene. The ends lost 0 bases at V and 2 bases at J; junction bases unmatched: 3. CDR3 sequence reads: CASSYSSGINTGELFF. The CDR3 region has the DNA TGTGCCAGCAGTTACTCAAGCGGGATTAACACCGGGGAGCTGTTTTTT.

This clonotype was observed many times. This chain uses TRBV28 with TRBJ2-5, with D tentatively TRBD1 (5 bases). Germline lookup yields CDR1 MDHEN and CDR2 SYDVKM. V lost 2 bases to trimming and J lost 4 bases, with 8 bases between them. The CDR3 length is 13 residues. In DNA, the CDR3 is TGTGCCAGCAGTTTAAGGGGCGCAGAGACCCAGTACTTC. Translated, it gives CASSLRGAETQYF.

This clonotype was found many times. CDR3 region: CASTSPGVLSGNTIYF. The CDR3 DNA follows: TGTGCCAGCACCTCCCCGGGAGTTCTCTCTGGAAACACCATATATTTT. The rearrangement uses TRBV28 and TRBJ1-3; D remains unclear. The V end lost 7 bases, the J end lost 0 bases, and 16 bases lay between the germline ends. This CDR3 is 16 amino acids long. Germline values: CDR1 MDHEN, CDR2 SYDVKM. The full variable domain, rest sourced from reference TRBV28 and TRBJ1-3, is DVKVTQSSRYLVKRTGEKVFLECVQDMDHENMFWYRQDPGLGLRLIYFSYDVKMKEKGDIPEGYSVSREKKERFSLILESASTNQTSMYLCASTSPGVLSGNTIYFGEGSWLTVV.

This clonotype was picked up many times. This chain uses TRBV27 with TRBJ1-6, with D possibly being TRBD1 (5 bases). The germline V gene has CDR1 MNHEY and CDR2 SMNVEV (reference sequence). This CDR3 has 14 amino acids. V was pared by 4 bases and J by 10 bases, with 14 bases between. The CDR3 DNA reads TGTGCCAGCAGTTACGGGGGGAGAGTCTCACCCCTCCACTTT. It is translated as CASSYGGRVSPLHF.

On this clonotype: Mismatch with germline at one junction end may stem from a read error. This chain connects TRBV20-1 to TRBJ1-5; the match to TRBD1 covers 7 bases. Germline CDR1 DFQATT, CDR2 SNEGSKA (reference sequence). This CDR3 spans 17 amino acids. As DNA, the CDR3 is TGCAGTGCTAGAGTCCCTGGACAGGCTGCTAGCTATCAGCCCCAGCATTTT. This sequence encodes CSARVPGQAASYQPQHF.

The genes are TRBV6-2 or TRBV6-3 and TRBJ1-5; D is uncertain. The germline V gene encodes CDR1 MNHEY and CDR2 SVGEGT. V was cut by 4 bases and J by 5 bases, with 9 bases left in between. CDR3 length: 13 amino acids. This CDR3 is CASSFSRYQPQHF. The CDR3 DNA reads as TGTGCCAGCAGTTTCTCCAGGTATCAGCCCCAGCATTTT.

This clonotype was found many times. CDR3 loop: CASRNIQGVLENSGANVLTF. The DNA of the CDR3 is TGTGCCAGCAGAAACATACAGGGGGTTCTGGAAAACTCTGGGGCCAACGTCCTGACTTTC. The V gene is TRBV28, the J gene TRBJ2-6; 8 bases are a match to TRBD1. The V segment lost 6 bases and the J segment 0 bases; nucleotides outside the gene matches: 16. CDR1 is MDHEN, CDR2 SYDVKM, per germline. This CDR3 comprises 20 residues.

This clonotype has only a few counts. The gene calls are TRBV28 and TRBJ2-5; D is possibly TRBD1 or TRBD2 (6 bases each). With 8 bases removed from V and 4 bases from J, the gap between germline ends came to 23 bases. Germline CDR1 reads MDHEN; CDR2 reads SYDVKM. The CDR3 is made up of 16 amino acids. CDR3 sequence: CASRGKGGRGSETQYF. As DNA, the CDR3 is TGTGCCAGCCGAGGGAAGGGGGGTAGGGGATCAGAGACCCAGTACTTC. Looking up the rest from reference TRBV28 and TRBJ2-5 gives the full variable domain: DVKVTQSSRYLVKRTGEKVFLECVQDMDHENMFWYRQDPGLGLRLIYFSYDVKMKEKGDIPEGYSVSREKKERFSLILESASTNQTSMYLCASRGKGGRGSETQYFGPGTRLLVL.

This clonotype has a count of ten or more. The chain has TRBV7-8 and TRBJ2-2, with 13 bases that match TRBD2. CDR3 length equals 16 residues. CDR1 is SGHVS and CDR2 is FQNEAQ in the germline V gene. Unmatched junction bases numbered 4, after V lost 5 bases and J lost 4 bases. Written as DNA, the CDR3 is TGTGCCAGCAGCCGTCGGACTAGCGGGGGCACCGGGGAGCTGTTTTTT. Its translation: CASSRRTSGGTGELFF.

The CDR3, as DNA: TGTGCCAGCAGGCTAATGCGGGGCTACACCTTC. This sequence encodes CASRLMRGYTF. The chain uses TRBV6-4 and TRBJ1-2; D unclear. The CDR3 consists of 11 residues. CDR1 and CDR2 from the germline V gene are MRHNA and SNTAGT. V lost 6 bases to trimming and J lost 8 bases, with 10 bases between them.